Shown below are 28 T cell receptor beta chains from a single sample sequenced in a study of T-cell reconstitution after alpha-beta-depleted transplantation in children. During its preparation, the TCRbeta library received unique molecular identifiers. TCRdb reprocessed the PCR reads with MiXCR, giving one entry per CDR3 protein. The sample has 700,000 to 850,000 distinct CDR3 sequences, roughly 15% seen once. Sequences were derived from PBMCs, mostly from graft donor cells, sampled 360 days after TCRalphabeta/CD19-depleted stem cell transplant. These receptors came from a male patient aged 10 to 17 who had a stem cell transplant for acute lymphoblastic leukemia, so the T cells may come from the graft donor.

The chain recombines TRBV4-1 with TRBJ2-1, with a tentative D call TRBD2 (6 bases). The CDR3 consists of 18 residues. Trimming pared 1 base from V and 1 base from J, leaving 17 bases between. Germline V lookup: CDR1 MGHRA, CDR2 YSYEKL. The CDR3 reads CASSQVGGAGRSYNEQFF. The CDR3 coding sequence is TGCGCCAGCAGCCAAGTGGGAGGCGCGGGAAGGTCCTACAATGAGCAGTTCTTC.

The genes are TRBV29-1 and TRBJ2-3; D call uncertain. This CDR3 region has 13 residues. Per germline, CDR1 SQVTM and CDR2 ANQGSEA. Trimming stripped 5 bases from V and 3 bases from J, with 12 bases between. The CDR3 coding sequence is TGCAGCGTTCTGTCCCCCTTGACAGATACGCAGTATTTT. This gives the protein CSVLSPLTDTQYF.

The chain combines TRBV28 with TRBJ2-3; 14 bases are shared with TRBD2. After removal of 5 bases from V and 1 base from J, the junction contained 8 bases not matched to a gene. The length of the CDR3 is 18 residues. Per the germline V gene, CDR1 is MDHEN and CDR2 is SYDVKM. Here the CDR3 reads CASSPGLAGVIGTDTQYF. CDR3 DNA sequence: TGTGCCAGCAGTCCGGGACTAGCGGGAGTTATTGGCACAGATACGCAGTATTTT.

This clonotype was seen a few times. This sequence joins TRBV7-9 and TRBJ2-3, with a weak D call TRBD1 (7 bases). The germline gives CDR1 SEHNR, CDR2 FQNEAQ (reference sequence). Trimming took off 5 bases at V and 10 bases at J, with 19 bases between the two ends. The CDR3 sequence is 14 residues long. This CDR3 is CASSPQGGLGSQYF. The CDR3 DNA reads as TGTGCCAGCAGCCCCCAGGGGGGATTAGGTTCGCAGTATTTT. Supplemented by reference TRBV7-9 and TRBJ2-3, the full variable domain reads DTGVSQNPRHKITKRGQNVTFRCDPISEHNRLYWYRQTLGQGPEFLTYFQNEAQLEKSRLLSDRFSAERPKGSFSTLEIQRTEQGDSAMYLCASSPQGGLGSQYFGPGTRLTVL.

This clonotype was recorded a few times. The V and J genes are TRBV20-1 and TRBJ2-7, with a weak D call TRBD2 (5 bases). This CDR3 has 15 residues. Trimming stripped 0 bases from V and 2 bases from J, with 14 bases between. Germline V gene data show CDR1 as DFQATT and CDR2 as SNEGSKA (reference sequence). The CDR3 region has the DNA TGCAGTGCTAGAGATATCATGGCGGGCCCCTACGAGCAGTACTTC. Translating gives CSARDIMAGPYEQYF.

The chain has TRBV20-1 and TRBJ2-1; perhaps TRBD2 as D (6 bases). V was pared by 5 bases and J by 0 bases, with 14 bases between. This CDR3 is 15 amino acids long. Germline CDR1 is DFQATT and CDR2 is SNEGSKA (reference sequence). CDR3 sequence (DNA): TGCAGTGCTTCCCCTGGCGGGACCTCCTACAATGAGCAGTTCTTC. Amino acid sequence: CSASPGGTSYNEQFF.

J is TRBJ2-3 and V is TRBV5-1, with D possibly matching TRBD2 (5 bases). V lost 0 bases and J lost 4, with 18 bases in between. The CDR3 consists of 17 residues. In germline, CDR1 is SGHRS, CDR2 YFSETQ. CDR3 in amino acids: CASSLASPGLGADTQYF. The CDR3 DNA reads as TGCGCCAGCAGCTTGGCCTCACCTGGCCTCGGGGCAGATACGCAGTATTTT.

V is TRBV7-6 and J is TRBJ2-3; 7 bases are a match to TRBD2. The germline V gene encodes CDR1 SGHVS and CDR2 FNYEAQ. Losses at the gene ends were 3 bases for V and 4 bases for J; bases not matched to a gene: 10. This CDR3 is built from 16 residues. The CDR3 protein is CASSFGLAEPADTQYF. The CDR3 nucleotides read TGTGCCAGCAGCTTTGGTCTAGCGGAGCCAGCAGATACGCAGTATTTT.

The rearrangement links TRBV5-1 to TRBJ2-1, with D unresolved. V lost 0 bases and J 4 bases, leaving 14 bases between the germline ends. CDR1 is SGHRS, CDR2 YFSETQ, per germline. The CDR3 contains 16 residues. The CDR3 DNA follows: TGCGCCAGCAGCTTGGGGGCGGCTAGGAGTTACAATGAGCAGTTCTTC. Translation: CASSLGAARSYNEQFF.

This clonotype was recorded a few times. CDR3 sequence (DNA): TGTGCCAGCAGTTACCAACTAGCGGCCGAACTAAATGAGCAGTTCTTC. Amino acid sequence: CASSYQLAAELNEQFF. The chain is built from TRBV6-2 or TRBV6-3 and TRBJ2-1; the match to TRBD2 covers 8 bases. Per the germline V gene, CDR1 is MNHEY and CDR2 is SVGEGT. J was trimmed by 7 bases and V by 2 bases; bases with no gene match: 10. The length of the CDR3 is 16 residues.

In this sample, this clonotype turned up many times. V and J are TRBV12-3 or TRBV12-4 and TRBJ2-3, with 7 bases identical to TRBD2. The ends lost 6 bases at V and 0 bases at J; junction bases unmatched: 6. This CDR3 spans 15 amino acids. CDR3 protein: CASRLSGASTDTQYF. In DNA form, the CDR3 reads TGTGCCAGCAGGCTGAGCGGGGCTAGCACAGATACGCAGTATTTT.

This clonotype was detected a few times. J is TRBJ1-1 and V is TRBV5-1; D is uncertain. The germline gives CDR1 SGHRS, CDR2 YFSETQ. Trimming shortened V by 0 bases and J by 8 bases, and 11 bases separated the two germline ends. The length of the CDR3 is 13 residues. The CDR3 region is CASSLEWVSEAFF. The CDR3 region has the DNA TGCGCCAGCAGCTTGGAATGGGTTTCAGAAGCTTTCTTT. The full variable domain, in which reference TRBV5-1 and TRBJ1-1 provide the parts outside the CDR3, is KAGVTQTPRYLIKTRGQQVTLSCSPISGHRSVSWYQQTPGQGLQFLFEYFSETQRNKGNFPGRFSGRQFSNSRSEMNVSTLELGDSALYLCASSLEWVSEAFFGQGTRLTVV.

There are many counts of this clonotype. This chain links TRBV9 with TRBJ2-5; TRBD1 might be the D (6 bases). V shed 0 bases and J shed 5 bases, with 14 bases lying between them. The CDR3 consists of 15 residues. Germline V lookup: CDR1 SGDLS, CDR2 YYNGEE. In nucleotides, the CDR3 is TGTGCCAGCAGCGTAGGCGACAGGTTAGCGGAGACCCAGTACTTC. This translates into CASSVGDRLAETQYF.

The V gene is TRBV24-1, the J gene TRBJ2-1; TRBD1 might be the D (6 bases). This CDR3 is 18 amino acids long. Per germline, CDR1 KGHDR and CDR2 SFDVKD. V lost 5 bases, J lost 6 bases, and 25 bases lay in between. CDR3 bases: TGTGCCACCAGTGCCCCTTCCGGGGCAGGGGTGCGCGGCAATGAGCAGTTCTTC. Protein sequence: CATSAPSGAGVRGNEQFF.

This clonotype occurred a few times. The chain recombines TRBV25-1 with TRBJ2-7; D not resolved. V was shortened by 1 base and J by 6 bases, with 4 bases between the two germline ends. This CDR3 is built from 11 residues. Germline V gives CDR1 MGHDK, CDR2 SYGVNS. The CDR3 DNA follows: TGTGCCAGCAGTGAATGGAGCGAGCAGTACTTC. Residues: CASSEWSEQYF.

This chain joins TRBV14 and TRBJ2-7, with D tentatively TRBD1 (6 bases). CDR1 and CDR2 from the germline V gene are SGHDN and FVKESK. The CDR3 is 16 amino acids. V lost 1 base and J lost 0, with 13 bases in between. CDR3 sequence reads: CASSQGGLSSSYEQYF. The CDR3 DNA sequence: TGTGCCAGCAGCCAAGGGGGGCTCTCAAGCTCCTACGAGCAGTACTTC.

This clonotype turned up a few times. The genes are TRBV20-1 and TRBJ2-3; 7 nucleotides match TRBD2. Germline CDR1 is DFQATT and CDR2 is SNEGSKA (reference sequence). The CDR3 sequence is 14 residues long. Trimming took 3 bases from V and 2 from J; bases not matched to a gene: 5. DNA of the CDR3: TGCAGTGCTAGTAGGGCGGGAGCCACAGATACGCAGTATTTT. Protein product: CSASRAGATDTQYF.

The table lists this clonotype with a few counts. This sequence joins TRBV7-9 and TRBJ2-7, with a tentative D call TRBD2 (5 bases). Germline CDR1 is SEHNR and CDR2 is FQNEAQ (reference sequence). The CDR3 extends over 17 amino acids. V was cut by 1 base and J by 0 bases, with 16 bases left in between. In DNA, the CDR3 is TGTGCCAGCAGCTTAGACTTCAGCGGCCGTAACTCCTACGAGCAGTACTTC. Encoded protein: CASSLDFSGRNSYEQYF. Full variable domain (missing parts from reference TRBV7-9 and TRBJ2-7): DTGVSQNPRHKITKRGQNVTFRCDPISEHNRLYWYRQTLGQGPEFLTYFQNEAQLEKSRLLSDRFSAERPKGSFSTLEIQRTEQGDSAMYLCASSLDFSGRNSYEQYFGPGTRLTVT.

The gene calls are TRBV9 and TRBJ2-2; D is unresolved. There are 16 residues in the CDR3. The V end was cut by 0 bases, the J end by 6 bases, with 15 bases between. CDR1 and CDR2 (germline): SGDLS, YYNGEE. Here the CDR3 DNA reads TGTGCCAGCAGCGTAGGGTCTAGAATCGAGTCCGGGGAGCTGTTTTTT. It encodes CASSVGSRIESGELFF.

This clonotype has just a few counts. The genes are TRBV29-1 and TRBJ2-3; 13 bases agree with TRBD2. Per germline, CDR1 SQVTM and CDR2 ANQGSEA. The CDR3 sequence is 17 residues long. The V segment lost 5 bases and the J segment 4 bases; nucleotides outside the gene matches: 12. The CDR3: CSVIVTSGRAYPDTQYF. In DNA, the CDR3 is TGCAGCGTTATTGTAACTAGCGGGAGGGCCTACCCAGATACGCAGTATTTT.

This chain uses TRBV18 with TRBJ2-1, with 15 bases aligning to TRBD2. The CDR3 extends over 17 amino acids. The trim removed 1 base at V and 5 bases at J, leaving 3 bases unmatched. The germline gives CDR1 KGHSH, CDR2 LQKENI. This CDR3 is CASSPLGLAGGNNEQFF. DNA of the CDR3: TGTGCCAGCTCACCACTGGGACTAGCGGGAGGAAACAATGAGCAGTTCTTC.

The sample holds many counts of this clonotype. The chain carries TRBV12-3 or TRBV12-4 and TRBJ1-2, with no clear D. The CDR3 extends over 10 amino acids. V lost 2 bases, J lost 8 bases, and 3 bases lay in between. The CDR3 here is CASSLRGYTF. CDR3 bases: TGTGCCAGCAGTTTAAGGGGCTACACCTTC.

The chain uses TRBV11-3 and TRBJ2-7; TRBD1 matches 9 bases. This CDR3 spans 13 amino acids. Germline assignment: CDR1 SGHNT and CDR2 YENEEA. J was trimmed by 5 bases and V by 3 bases; bases with no gene match: 2. DNA for the CDR3: TGTGCCAGCAGCTTTTGGACAGGGGACGAGCAGTACTTC. Residues: CASSFWTGDEQYF.

This clonotype occurred a few times. This chain connects TRBV20-1 to TRBJ2-7; the D gene is possibly TRBD2 (5 bases). The CDR3 has 14 residues. Looked up from germline, CDR1 is DFQATT and CDR2 is SNEGSKA (reference sequence). V lost 6 bases to trimming and J lost 0 bases, with 15 bases between them. CDR3 loop: CSARTVKSSYEQYF. CDR3 nucleotide sequence: TGCAGTGCACGGACTGTAAAAAGCTCCTACGAGCAGTACTTC.

This clonotype occurred a few times. The V gene is TRBV29-1, the J gene TRBJ1-4, with 9 bases matching TRBD1. This CDR3 region has 13 residues. The V gene's germline CDR1 is SQVTM and CDR2 ANQGSEA. Germline trimming cut 6 bases from V and 7 bases from J; bases unmatched to any gene: 6. The CDR3 is CSVRTGASEKLFF. For the CDR3, the DNA is TGCAGCGTACGGACAGGGGCTAGTGAAAAACTGTTTTTT.

V gene TRBV10-3 combines with J gene TRBJ2-1; TRBD2 matches 10 bases. The CDR3 length is 18 residues. CDR1 is ENHRY, CDR2 SYGVKD, per germline. The trim removed 3 bases at V and 0 bases at J, leaving 8 bases unmatched. The CDR3 region has the DNA TGTGCCATCAGTGAAGGTCTAGCGGGAGAGGGCTCCTACAATGAGCAGTTCTTC. Translation gives CAISEGLAGEGSYNEQFF.

This clonotype appeared once. The chain combines TRBV2 with TRBJ2-7; 9 bases match TRBD2. This CDR3 is 14 amino acids long. Germline V lookup: CDR1 SNHLY, CDR2 FYNNEI. V trimming: 3 bases; J trimming: 5 bases; junction bases outside the gene matches: 5. CDR3 DNA sequence: TGTGCCAGCAGTGATCCGGGACTAGCCAACGAGCAGTACTTC. It specifies CASSDPGLANEQYF. Looking up the rest from reference TRBV2 and TRBJ2-7 gives the full variable domain: EPEVTQTPSHQVTQMGQEVILRCVPISNHLYFYWYRQILGQKVEFLVSFYNNEISEKSEIFDDQFSVERPDGSNFTLKIRSTKLEDSAMYFCASSDPGLANEQYFGPGTRLTVT.

This chain joins TRBV14 and TRBJ2-7; 11 nucleotides match TRBD2. The V segment lost 1 base and the J segment 5 bases; nucleotides outside the gene matches: 10. The germline gives CDR1 SGHDN, CDR2 FVKESK. The CDR3 consists of 17 residues. CDR3 nucleotides: TGTGCCAGCAGCCAAGGCCCCCGACTAGCGGGAATCCACGAGCAGTACTTC. It specifies CASSQGPRLAGIHEQYF.